What follows describes a single T cell receptor (beta chain). This clonotype was recorded only once. Its antigen is still unknown. It has no much larger one-base neighbor in the sample; base qualities were not kept. A single read is weak support. Peripheral blood CD8+ and CD4+ T cells from healthy donors, Susac syndrome patients and multiple sclerosis patients were profiled using high-throughput TCR beta sequencing. Treatment-naive patients with stable or active relapsing-remitting disease fulfilling revised McDonald criteria were used as multiple sclerosis controls. Bulk CD8+ and CD4+ T cells were purified by magnetic negative isolation, while CD8+ TEMRA cells were enriched using FACS. Blood was drawn into EDTA tubes, processed within 24 hours, and PBMCs were isolated by density gradient centrifugation. PBMCs intended for TCR sequencing were cryopreserved in liquid nitrogen and thawed later in a water bath at 37 degrees C. Purity of sorted or isolated CD4+, CD8+ and CD8+ TEMRA cells was at least 90%.

This record belongs to a study of CD8 T cells in Susac syndrome (dated by TCRdb to between 2018 and 2021). Turning to the overall study: The study used repertoire sequencing to test whether antigen drove CD8+ T cell activation and differentiation in Susac syndrome. CD8+ T cell repertoire clonality was compared between about 12 healthy donors, some 14 Susac syndrome patients and about 15 multiple sclerosis patients.

There are 15 amino acids in the CDR3, from cysteine to phenylalanine inclusive. The sequence is cut down to CDR3 DNA, 45 bases in frame from base 1. Relative to germline, V is missing 5 bases and J is missing 6 bases, with 9 bases of the junction outside any gene match. Via the germline V gene, CDR1 is SGHTA and CDR2 FQGNSA. General study outcomes and caveats: The TCR sequencing and HLA analysis was acknowledged to have included a relatively small number of individuals.

RNA was extracted using the RNeasy kit, and about 0.45 to 1 ug of the RNA was reverse transcribed with random hexamers. The immunoSEQ multiplex PCR assay, which covers 54 Vbeta and 13 Jbeta segments, was used to amplify TCR beta CDR3 regions. To correct PCR amplification bias, a synthetic template baseline was used for both primer optimization and computational correction. As for how the authors treated the data: Reads were assigned to V, D and J genes according to IMGT and analyzed in immunoSEQ Analyzer, with only productive sequences retained. Clonality was calculated as one minus the Shannon entropy normalized by log2 of the number of productive unique sequences. Public and private clones were assessed among the 100 most prevalent clones of each patient and control. Susac-specific clones were defined as absent from healthy and MS cohorts, some 1,000 published viral clones and other ImmuneACCESS disease sequences. TCRdb reanalyzed the raw reads on its own, using fastp at Q25 for trimming and MiXCR for clone calling, and kept in-frame beta chains. Each entry merges the rows of one CDR3 protein and shows their most common DNA and genes. The V and J calls reflect TCRdb's pipeline rather than the authors' work. Recorded for this sample are roughly 80,000 distinct CDR3 sequences; around 90% of them occurred a single time. Just over 0.5% of the sample rests with the top ten.

Material for sequencing was CD8+ T cells from PBMCs. This chain is built from TRBV7-2 and TRBJ2-7; 11 of the junction bases match TRBD2. The receptor was derived from a human donor with multiple sclerosis. The CDR3 in this case is CASSGTSGRGSEQYF. The nucleotides read TGTGCCAGCAGCGGCACTAGCGGGAGAGGAAGCGAGCAGTACTTC.